This T cell receptor (beta chain) was obtained from a study of T cell responses to AZD1222 COVID-19 vaccine. Whole-study findings and limits: Recipients of AZD1222 seropositive at baseline numbered only 5 or 6. There were mostly white British donors and more females than males, and clonal diversity was possibly underestimated. With dominance at 160-218 and 743-854, vaccine-associated CD4 TCRs spanned spike.

The CDR3 totals 13 residues. Trimming removed 4 bases at V and 0 bases at J, with 4 bases between. Germline lookup yields CDR1 SGHNT and CDR2 YENEEA. The method was immunoSEQ multiplex PCR; TCRdb's version includes in-frame clones alone and lacks a portion of them. The sample shows under 130,000 clones, 80% to 95% of them seen only once. For this clone: As yet, its antigen is unknown.

The receptor was isolated from an adult in good health. This material consisted of peripheral blood, taken on day 0 of AZD1222 vaccination. J is TRBJ1-3 and V is TRBV11-3; D gene ambiguous. CDR3 coding DNA: TGTGCCAGCAGCTCGAACTCTGGAAACACCATATATTTT. Translating it yields CASSSNSGNTIYF.